Each of the 15 T cell receptor beta chains below was sequenced from the same sample in a study of CD4 T cells in relation to SARS-CoV-2 and coronaviruses. Their antigens remain unidentified. Unexposed donor CD4+ T cells date from 2011-2018, before the COVID-19 pandemic. The cells were cultured for about 10 days before CD4+ T cells were isolated. Sequencing was performed with immunoSEQ multiplex PCR; in TCRdb, only in-frame clones are kept and a portion is missing. The sample has about 18,000 clones; around three quarters are singletons. Sample: CD4+ T cells from PBMCs, cultured in vitro. The receptor set was obtained from a human donor in good health.

The chain is built from TRBV20-1 and TRBJ1-1, with D unclear. The CDR3 consists of 14 residues. The germline V gene has CDR1 DFQATT and CDR2 SNEGSKA (reference sequence). Trimming removed 3 bases at V and 1 base at J, with 12 bases between. CDR3 coding DNA: TGCAGTGCTAGTTTCGGTCTGGAGAACACTGAAGCTTTCTTT. Its protein product is CSASFGLENTEAFF.

V gene TRBV6-4 combines with J gene TRBJ2-2; D unresolved. CDR3 length: 14 amino acids. Germline CDR1 reads MRHNA; CDR2 reads SNTAGT. Between the trimmed V and J ends, which lost 2 bases and 1 base, there was a span of 5 bases. The CDR3, as DNA: TGTGCCAGCAGTGACGACTGGAACACCGGGGAGCTGTTTTTT. Its translation is CASSDDWNTGELFF.

This rearrangement joins TRBV30 to TRBJ1-4; a possible D gene is TRBD1 (5 bases). From germline, CDR1 is GTSNPN and CDR2 SVGIG (reference sequence). Trimming shortened V by 3 bases and J by 0 bases, and 5 bases separated the two germline ends. This CDR3 is 13 amino acids long. CDR3 amino acids: CAWRTATNEKLFF. The CDR3, as DNA: TGTGCCTGGAGGACAGCAACTAATGAAAAACTGTTTTTT.

The chain has TRBV20-1 and TRBJ2-1; 9 bases match TRBD2. CDR3 length: 16 amino acids. Per germline, CDR1 DFQATT and CDR2 SNEGSKA (reference sequence). J gave up 4 bases and V 3 bases, and 10 bases lay outside the gene matches. DNA for the CDR3: TGCAGTGCTAGTTCTGATAGCGGGAGTAAGTACAATGAGCAGTTCTTC. Translating gives CSASSDSGSKYNEQFF.

The chain carries TRBV10-3 and TRBJ2-3, with 10 positions matching TRBD2. CDR1 ENHRY and CDR2 SYGVKD come from the germline V gene. Trimming cost V 5 bases and J 2 bases; bases outside gene matches: 13. This CDR3 region has 18 residues. In DNA form, the CDR3 reads TGTGCCATCAGTTGGGCTAGCGGGAGTTCTGGGGACACAGATACGCAGTATTTT. This encodes CAISWASGSSGDTDTQYF.

The chain carries TRBV29-1 and TRBJ1-2, with a tentative D call TRBD1 (5 bases). V was shortened by 8 bases and J by 8 bases, with 18 bases between the two germline ends. This CDR3 contains 12 residues. The germline V gene has CDR1 SQVTM and CDR2 ANQGSEA. This chain's CDR3 is CSIRRGQGGYTF. CDR3 DNA sequence: TGCAGCATTAGACGAGGACAAGGGGGCTACACCTTC.

In its sample, this clone was seen a few times. This chain links TRBV10-2 with TRBJ1-6; the D is unclear. The V end was cut by 0 bases, the J end by 10 bases, with 13 bases between. This CDR3 comprises 15 residues. The germline V gene has CDR1 WSHSY and CDR2 SAAADI. CDR3 sequence (DNA): TGCGCCAGCAGTGAGTCGAGCATAGAAGGGTCACCCCTCCACTTT. It encodes CASSESSIEGSPLHF.

The V gene is TRBV2, the J gene TRBJ1-6, with 9 positions matching TRBD1. V shed 5 bases, J shed 11 bases, and the junction held 10 bases outside the gene matches. The length of the CDR3 is 15 residues. Germline V lookup: CDR1 SNHLY, CDR2 FYNNEI. The CDR3 nucleotides are TGTGCCAGCAGTCCAGGGACAGGGAGAATGGCACCCCTCCACTTT. Protein: CASSPGTGRMAPLHF.

The V and J genes are TRBV10-3 and TRBJ2-1; 7 nucleotides match TRBD1. V dropped 10 bases and J dropped 6; count of bases not matched to a gene: 9. The CDR3 sequence is 13 residues long. Germline assignment: CDR1 ENHRY and CDR2 SYGVKD. For the CDR3, the DNA is TGTGCCAACACAGGGGTAGAGGGCAATGAGCAGTTCTTC. As protein: CANTGVEGNEQFF.

The chain is built from TRBV6-6 and TRBJ2-2; no firm D call. Deletions cut 0 bases from V and 4 bases from J, with 6 bases between. CDR1 is MNHNY, CDR2 SVGAGI, per germline (reference sequence). The length of the CDR3 is 14 residues. CDR3 residues: CASSYSASTGELFF. The CDR3 DNA sequence: TGTGCCAGCAGTTACTCGGCTAGCACCGGGGAGCTGTTTTTT.

This clone was counted only a few times. The chain recombines TRBV5-1 with TRBJ2-4; either TRBD1 or TRBD2 may supply D (5 bases each). CDR3 length: 16 residues. V lost 4 bases and J lost 0, with 14 bases in between. Germline V gives CDR1 SGHRS, CDR2 YFSETQ. CDR3 DNA sequence: TGCGCCAGCAGCGTCCGGGGCCCACTAGCCAAAAACATTCAGTACTTC. Protein product: CASSVRGPLAKNIQYF.

The V call is TRBV7-9, the J call TRBJ1-1, with D perhaps matching TRBD1 (5 bases). CDR1 and CDR2 (germline): SEHNR, FQNEAQ (reference sequence). V dropped 9 bases and J dropped 3 bases, with 11 bases sitting between them. The CDR3 has 12 residues. The CDR3: CASGDSYTEAFF. The CDR3 DNA follows: TGTGCCAGTGGAGACAGCTACACTGAAGCTTTCTTT. The entire variable domain, with the rest obtained from reference TRBV7-9 and TRBJ1-1, is as follows: DTGVSQNPRHKITKRGQNVTFRCDPISEHNRLYWYRQTLGQGPEFLTYFQNEAQLEKSRLLSDRFSAERPKGSFSTLEIQRTEQGDSAMYLCASGDSYTEAFFGQGTRLTVV.

The chain joins TRBV9 to TRBJ2-3; 7 bases are a match to TRBD1. V gave up 4 bases and J gave up 0 bases; unmatched junction bases: 5. The CDR3 loop spans 15 amino acids. Germline-derived CDR1 and CDR2 are SGDLS and YYNGEE. Written as DNA, the CDR3 is TGTGCCAGCAGCCCTCGACAGGGTAGCACAGATACGCAGTATTTT. This codes for CASSPRQGSTDTQYF.

V usage is TRBV6-5 and J usage is TRBJ1-1; 7 nucleotides match TRBD1. Germline CDR1 reads MNHEY; CDR2 reads SVGAGI. The CDR3 consists of 15 residues. V gave up 7 bases and J gave up 0 bases; unmatched junction bases: 8. CDR3 nucleotide sequence: TGTGCCAGCATCGAAGGGGGACAGCTGAACACTGAAGCTTTCTTT. Translation gives CASIEGGQLNTEAFF.

This chain links TRBV7-9 with TRBJ2-1; perhaps TRBD2 as D (6 bases). Germline CDR1 is SEHNR and CDR2 is FQNEAQ (reference sequence). Trimming took 5 bases from V and 7 from J, leaving 18 bases between them. The CDR3 totals 15 residues. CDR3 in amino acids: CASSPSWDLSNEQFF. DNA for the CDR3: TGTGCCAGCAGCCCTTCCTGGGACTTATCGAATGAGCAGTTCTTC.